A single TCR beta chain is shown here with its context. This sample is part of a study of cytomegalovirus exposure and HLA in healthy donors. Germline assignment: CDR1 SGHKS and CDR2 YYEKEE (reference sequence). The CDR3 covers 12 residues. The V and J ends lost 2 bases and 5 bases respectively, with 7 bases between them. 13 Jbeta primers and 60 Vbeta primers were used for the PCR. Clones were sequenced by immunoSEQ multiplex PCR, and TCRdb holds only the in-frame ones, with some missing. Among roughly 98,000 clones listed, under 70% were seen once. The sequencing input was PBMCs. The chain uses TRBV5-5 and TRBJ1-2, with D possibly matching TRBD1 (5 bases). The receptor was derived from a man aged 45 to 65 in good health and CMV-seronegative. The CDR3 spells CASSLGTYGYTF. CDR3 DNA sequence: TGTGCCAGCAGCTTAGGGACTTATGGCTACACCTTC.